Each of the 10 T cell receptor beta chains below was sequenced from the same sample in a study of blood T cell repertoires in COVID-19. The protocol was immunoSEQ multiplex PCR, while the TCRdb copy is restricted to in-frame clones and leaves out a portion. The sample holds roughly 670,000 clones, about 87% seen once. Sequenced: peripheral blood. These receptors were obtained from a woman younger than 35 with acute or convalescent COVID-19.

V is TRBV7-2 and J is TRBJ1-4; D uncertain. The V and J ends lost 5 bases and 6 bases respectively, with 13 bases between them. Germline CDR1 and CDR2: SGHTA and FQGNSA. The CDR3 covers 14 residues. The CDR3 sequence is CASSRWAEDEKLFF. CDR3 DNA: TGTGCCAGCAGCAGATGGGCGGAGGATGAAAAACTGTTTTTT.

The chain has TRBV5-1 and TRBJ1-4, with D perhaps TRBD1 (5 bases). There are 14 residues in the CDR3. The V end lost 2 bases, the J end lost 7 bases, and 12 bases lay between the germline ends. CDR1 is SGHRS, CDR2 YFSETQ, per germline. The CDR3 loop reads CASSFTAGGEKLFF. The CDR3 coding sequence is TGCGCCAGCAGCTTTACAGCGGGGGGTGAAAAACTGTTTTTT.

This chain links TRBV4-1 with TRBJ2-2, with 13 bases lining up with TRBD2. This CDR3 is 17 amino acids long. Germline V CDR1 and CDR2: MGHRA, YSYEKL. V gave up 5 bases and J gave up 0 bases; unmatched junction bases: 3. The CDR3 DNA sequence: TGCGCCAGCAGCACGGGACTAGCGGGAACGAACACCGGGGAGCTGTTTTTT. It translates to CASSTGLAGTNTGELFF.

V and J are TRBV29-1 and TRBJ1-5; no definite D call. V lost 4 bases and J lost 3, with 10 bases in between. Looked up from germline, CDR1 is SQVTM and CDR2 is ANQGSEA. The CDR3 loop spans 13 amino acids. DNA for the CDR3: TGCAGCGTTGTCGAGGGTTTCAATCAGCCCCAGCATTTT. Protein: CSVVEGFNQPQHF.

CDR3 sequence reads: CASSSYRSLPGANVLTF. DNA for the CDR3: TGTGCCAGCAGTTCATACAGGTCACTCCCTGGGGCCAACGTCCTGACTTTC. This sequence joins TRBV6-2 or TRBV6-3 and TRBJ2-6; maybe TRBD1 (5 bases). The CDR3 is 17 residues long. CDR1 and CDR2 (germline): MNHEY, SVGEGT. The V and J ends lost 4 bases and 2 bases respectively, with 15 bases between them.

The V call is TRBV6-2 or TRBV6-3, the J call TRBJ1-2, with no clear D. The CDR3 contains 12 residues. V shed 2 bases and J shed 4 bases, with 5 bases lying between them. From germline, CDR1 is MNHEY and CDR2 SVGEGT. CDR3 sequence: CASSYLFYGYTF. In DNA, the CDR3 is TGTGCCAGCAGTTACCTTTTCTATGGCTACACCTTC.

This chain joins TRBV10-2 and TRBJ1-5; 7 bases agree with TRBD1. CDR1 is WSHSY and CDR2 is SAAADI in the germline V gene. The CDR3 covers 15 residues. With 1 base clipped from V and 5 bases from J, the junction kept 5 bases outside the gene matches. The DNA of the CDR3 is TGCGCCAGCAGTGAGTTTTGGGACAGACATCAGCCCCAGCATTTT. Translation gives CASSEFWDRHQPQHF.

The chain combines TRBV6-2 or TRBV6-3 with TRBJ2-3; 11 positions match TRBD2. This CDR3 contains 16 residues. The germline V gene encodes CDR1 MNHEY and CDR2 SVGEGT. The V segment lost 5 bases and the J segment 5 bases; nucleotides outside the gene matches: 9. CDR3: CASSLWTSGQVDTQYF. The CDR3 DNA follows: TGTGCCAGCAGTCTATGGACTAGCGGGCAGGTAGATACGCAGTATTTT.

This rearrangement joins TRBV5-4 to TRBJ1-2, with 9 bases that match TRBD1. This CDR3 spans 15 amino acids. Trimming cost V 2 bases and J 4 bases; bases outside gene matches: 6. Germline-derived CDR1 and CDR2 are SGHNT and YYREEE (reference sequence). The CDR3 loop reads CASSLPGQGPYGYTF. Here the CDR3 DNA reads TGTGCCAGCAGCTTACCGGGACAGGGCCCCTATGGCTACACCTTC.

This clone was recorded a few times. This chain uses TRBV6-1 with TRBJ1-1, with TRBD1 matching over 10 bases. CDR3 length: 15 residues. The germline V gene has CDR1 MNHNS and CDR2 SASEGT. Trimming cost V 0 bases and J 7 bases; bases outside gene matches: 5. The CDR3 loop is CASSEAETGGSEAFF. CDR3 nucleotides: TGTGCCAGCAGTGAAGCGGAGACAGGGGGCAGTGAAGCTTTCTTT.